This T cell receptor (beta chain) comes out of a study of blood T cell repertoires in COVID-19. Study-wide background: The origin of the acute and convalescent COVID-19 samples was the United States, Italy and Spain.

Authors' data handling: Amplifying reference gene primers gave estimates of nucleated cell counts. Some clones are missing from TCRdb's copy, which holds only in-frame ones; the method was immunoSEQ multiplex PCR. V and J calls and clone size come straight from that table; D and trimming were deduced from the DNA. This sample has under 300,000 clones, with about 90% found just once. The CDR3 spans 19 residues. Trimming cost V 0 bases and J 2 bases; bases outside gene matches: 10. The germline V gene encodes CDR1 LGHNA and CDR2 YNFKEQ. In terms of age and location, participants ranged from roughly 18 to 89 years and lived in about two dozen US areas. Donors in Cohort 3 who had recovered were those with two negative PCRs, healthcare professional clearance, or resolution of their symptoms.

This TCR was recovered from a woman between 55 and 75 years old who had recovered from COVID-19. This rearrangement joins TRBV4-2 to TRBJ2-2; 9 bases are shared with TRBD2. Sequencing was done on a sample of PBMCs or T cells enriched from blood (not recorded which). CDR3 nucleotide sequence: TGTGCCAGCAGCCAAGATTTCGCCGCTAGCGGGACTAACACCGGGGAGCTGTTTTTT. As protein: CASSQDFAASGTNTGELFF.